This TCR beta chain emerged from a study of blood T cell repertoires in COVID-19. Study background: The United States, Italy and Spain were the sources of the acute and convalescent COVID-19 samples.

With 5 bases clipped from V and 2 bases from J, the junction kept 11 bases outside the gene matches. This CDR3 region has 19 residues. Germline CDR1 reads LNHDA; CDR2 reads SQIVND (reference sequence). The repertoire was sequenced with immunoSEQ multiplex PCR; TCRdb's copy has only in-frame clones and lacks some. The sample shows approximately 490,000 clones, about 90% of them seen only once. Living in 25 or so US areas, the participants were between about 18 and 95 years of age. Participants had their cohort set by participant-reported clinical history. Recovered status in Cohort 3 required two negative PCRs, clearance, or symptom resolution.

The rearrangement joins TRBV19 to TRBJ2-5, with 16 bases aligning to TRBD2. The clonotype originates from a young woman who had recovered from COVID-19. Sequencing was done on a sample of PBMCs or T cells enriched from blood (not recorded which). CDR3 in DNA: TGTGCCAGTAGTCGCACCGGGACTAGCGGGGGGGCCCGGCAAGAGACCCAGTACTTC. This sequence encodes CASSRTGTSGGARQETQYF.